The T cell receptor (beta chain) described here comes from a study of T cells in localized non-small cell lung cancer (TCRdb year 2020). General notes on the study: Comparing tumors with uninvolved tumor-adjacent lungs, the study looked at the T cell repertoires of 200 to 250 patients with early-stage NSCLC. All 240 or so NSCLC patients in the cohort were treatment-naive and had localized lung tumors that were resected. A mean age of around 66 years was recorded for the NSCLC patients, of whom some 130 were male and about a hundred were female. Overall study results and their limits: Because multi-region tumor sequencing was not done, intratumor heterogeneity could not be ruled out. A median of around 50 of the top 100 tumor clones turned up in the paired uninvolved adjacent lung, and roughly 28 of those clones also ranked among the top 100 of that same adjacent lung. Uninvolved tumor-adjacent lung showed the highest T cell clonality, higher than tumor, which suggests more focused antigenic responses in the adjacent lung. Higher T cell density in blood was associated with longer overall survival, whereas higher clonality in adjacent lung was associated with shorter survival. Because the study design was exploratory, TCR variables were selected using unadjusted p-values without false-discovery rate correction.

TCR beta CDR3 regions were sequenced from DNA using the immunoSEQ Assay. On the authors' methods: To compute T cell density, TCR beta template counts were normalized to usable DNA, which was estimated by amplifying housekeeping genes. Richness was estimated with the preseqR package, extrapolating to 400,000 templates for PBMC samples and 120,000 templates for tissue samples. Clonality was defined as one minus Pielou's evenness. To identify tissue-enriched TCRs, differential abundance testing was run on productive amino-acid clonotypes with a minimum total count of 5 and an alpha of 0.1. Repertoire overlap between compartments was quantified with the Jaccard Index and Morisita Overlap Index. GLIPH grouped TCR beta CDR3s together with public tetramer-defined viral CDR3s, and a viral motif had to include at least three viral sequences and also show V-gene enrichment. Here the immuneACCESS table is served through TCRdb, limited to in-frame sequences with V and J called. Missing clones are a known gap in these copies; in checked studies unresolved V genes cover under half, and the rest lacks a known reason. The DNA gave D and trimming, while V, J and clone size come from that table. The sample includes about 41,000 clones, with 70% to 90% observed a single time. The ten largest clonotypes hold 6.5% to 9% of the sample.

At diagnosis, tumor, uninvolved tumor-adjacent lung and peripheral blood were collected and then preserved as a mix of FFPE and fresh-frozen material. For TCR repertoire profiling, blood samples were analyzed as peripheral blood mononuclear cells. Worth noting for this clone: There is no known antigen for this receptor. Per-nucleotide qualities are absent, and no much larger clonotype sits a single base away.

The CDR3 measures 13 amino acids from cysteine to phenylalanine. This entry keeps only the CDR3 DNA: 39 bases, framed from base 1. Reading the germline V gene gives CDR1 SGHRS and CDR2 YFSETQ. Deletion took 0 bases off V and 7 bases off J, with a span of 5 bases between the germline ends. The receptor comes from a woman aged 18-49 years with stage III lung adenocarcinoma. Sequenced here: peripheral blood, sampled before any cancer treatment. The rearrangement joined TRBV5-1 to TRBJ1-6, with the D gene not clear enough to name. This receptor carries the CDR3 CASSLETNSPLHF. The DNA is as follows: TGCGCCAGCAGCTTGGAGACAAATTCACCCCTCCACTTT.